One and the same sample provided the 4 T cell receptor beta chains below, sequenced in a study of T cells in Graves' hyperthyroidism and ophthalmopathy (dated by TCRdb to between 2019 and 2020). The library was prepared using multiplex PCR. The listed sequencing device is Illumina HiSeq 2000. Amplification of TCR beta CDR3 regions was carried out from RNA transcripts. The TCR CDR3 was subjected to a first round of RT-PCR using the HTBI primer set and the Qiagen OneStep RT-PCR kit. TCRdb ran its own pipeline on the public reads, namely fastp trimming at Q25 and MiXCR clone calling, and kept in-frame beta chains. Each record represents a unique CDR3 protein, reported with the most common genes and DNA among its rows. The sample data list around 660,000 distinct CDR3 sequences, and approximately 42% of these were observed just once. The ten largest make up less than 9% of the sample. The sample consisted of peripheral blood or thyroid tissue (not recorded which). Receptors originate from an adult man with Graves' disease, either hyperthyroidism or ophthalmopathy (not recorded which).

The chain recombines TRBV10-3 with TRBJ1-5; D not certain. The CDR3 sequence is 15 residues long. V was clipped by 0 bases and J by 0 bases, with 6 bases between them. Per germline, CDR1 ENHRY and CDR2 SYGVKD. For the CDR3, the DNA is TGTGCCATCAGTGAGTCGAGGAGTAGCAATCAGCCCCAGCATTTT. Its protein product is CAISESRSSNQPQHF.

This clonotype was counted at least ten times. V and J are TRBV29-1 and TRBJ2-7, with D hard to call. The V gene lost 8 bases and the J gene lost 1 base, with 12 bases spanning the gap. Germline CDR1 SQVTM, CDR2 ANQGSEA. This CDR3 has 12 residues. The CDR3 protein is CSFKSQSYEQYF. CDR3 bases: TGCAGCTTTAAGTCCCAGTCCTACGAGCAGTACTTC.

The chain combines TRBV20-1 with TRBJ1-1; TRBD1 agrees at 7 bases. V dropped 6 bases and J dropped 3; count of bases not matched to a gene: 4. CDR1 and CDR2 from the germline V gene are DFQATT and SNEGSKA (reference sequence). The CDR3 consists of 12 residues. This CDR3 is CSARGRDTEAFF. The CDR3 region has the DNA TGCAGTGCGAGGGGGCGAGACACTGAAGCTTTCTTT.

This clonotype has a count of ten or more. This chain joins TRBV7-8 and TRBJ1-2; D ambiguous. Germline CDR1 SGHVS, CDR2 FQNEAQ. V gave up 4 bases and J gave up 4 bases, with 10 bases separating them. This CDR3 is built from 13 residues. Here the CDR3 reads CASSYPGSYGYTF. CDR3 bases: TGTGCCAGCAGCTACCCCGGCTCCTATGGCTACACCTTC.